The 24 T cell receptor beta chains given below trace back to one sample, sequenced in a study of vaccination and CD4 T cells after COVID-19. Oncomine TCR Beta short-read sequencing was applied to DNA from cultured CD4+ T cells. MiXCR, applied by TCRdb to the PCR reads, yields one record per CDR3 protein. The sample yields roughly 14,000 distinct CDR3 sequences, roughly two fifths seen once. Indicated treatment: approximately nine-day PBMC culture with coronavirus spike peptide pools or control peptides (ViraFEST assay). No antigens are known for them. The sample comprised CD4+ T cells from blood, cultured in vitro. The receptors shown here come from a human donor who had recovered from COVID-19.

The rearrangement uses TRBV9 and TRBJ2-3, with no clear D. V was pared by 0 bases and J by 1 base, with 9 bases between. The CDR3 has 15 amino acids. CDR1 SGDLS and CDR2 YYNGEE come from the germline V gene. This CDR3 reads CASSVARQGTDTQYF. Written as DNA, the CDR3 is TGTGCCAGCAGCGTAGCCAGGCAGGGCACAGATACGCAGTATTTT.

The chain has TRBV24-1 and TRBJ2-7, with unresolved D. The CDR3 extends over 11 amino acids. The V gene's germline CDR1 is KGHDR and CDR2 SFDVKD. Trimming pared 5 bases from V and 4 bases from J, leaving 5 bases between. CDR3 residues: CATSVGYEQYF. In nucleotides, the CDR3 is TGTGCCACCAGTGTTGGGTACGAGCAGTACTTC.

This clonotype was seen a handful of times. The rearrangement joins TRBV20-1 to TRBJ1-2; no clear D. The germline CDR1 and CDR2 sequences are DFQATT and SNEGSKA (reference sequence). This CDR3 has 13 amino acids. Deletions cut 6 bases from V and 0 bases from J, with 11 bases between. CDR3 amino acids: CSAGEGANYGYTF. The CDR3 region has the DNA TGCAGTGCGGGTGAGGGCGCTAACTATGGCTACACCTTC.

The CDR3 sequence: CSARGRLLADTQYF. The CDR3 region has the DNA TGCAGTGCCCGGGGACGACTCTTGGCAGATACGCAGTATTTT. The chain couples TRBV20-1 to TRBJ2-3, with D possibly being TRBD1 or TRBD2 (5 bases each). Per the germline V gene, CDR1 is DFQATT and CDR2 is SNEGSKA (reference sequence). This CDR3 region has 14 residues. The ends were cut back, 6 bases at V and 4 bases at J, with 17 bases in the middle.

This sequence joins TRBV5-4 and TRBJ1-2, with D hard to call. This CDR3 is built from 13 residues. Germline-derived CDR1 and CDR2 are SGHNT and YYREEE (reference sequence). Between the trimmed V and J ends, which lost 4 bases and 10 bases, there was a span of 17 bases. CDR3 in amino acids: CASSTPDVVAYTF. The CDR3 bases are TGTGCCAGCAGCACCCCGGACGTGGTAGCCTACACCTTC. Based on the CDR3 plus reference TRBV5-4 and TRBJ1-2, the full variable domain is ETGVTQSPTHLIKTRGQQVTLRCSSQSGHNTVSWYQQALGQGPQFIFQYYREEENGRGNFPPRFSGLQFPNYSSELNVNALELDDSALYLCASSTPDVVAYTFGSGTRLTVV.

This chain connects TRBV12-3 or TRBV12-4 to TRBJ2-7, with TRBD2 matching 10 bases. The length of the CDR3 is 16 residues. With V trimmed by 6 bases and J by 0 bases, 8 bases remained unmatched. The CDR3 loop is CASSERTSGVSYEQYF. CDR3 bases: TGTGCCAGCAGCGAAAGGACTAGCGGAGTCTCCTACGAGCAGTACTTC.

This clonotype was seen a handful of times. Here the CDR3 reads CSVRFGGNNYNEQFF. CDR3 DNA: TGCAGCGTTCGGTTTGGAGGTAACAACTACAATGAGCAGTTCTTC. The genes are TRBV29-1 and TRBJ2-1; maybe TRBD2 (5 bases). The CDR3 has 15 amino acids. Trimming shortened V by 5 bases and J by 3 bases, and 17 bases separated the two germline ends. Germline V gene lookup returns CDR1 SQVTM and CDR2 ANQGSEA.

This clonotype was found a few times. The genes are TRBV6-1 and TRBJ2-7, with TRBD2 matching over 12 bases. The length of the CDR3 is 15 residues. J gave up 1 base and V 7 bases, and 5 bases lay outside the gene matches. From germline, CDR1 is MNHNS and CDR2 SASEGT. The CDR3 loop reads CASTFGTSGSYEQYF. In nucleotides, the CDR3 is TGTGCCAGCACCTTCGGGACTAGCGGGTCCTACGAGCAGTACTTC.

This clonotype was observed a handful of times. The chain links TRBV19 to TRBJ2-5; possibly TRBD2 for D (7 bases). The ends were cut back, 10 bases at V and 4 bases at J, with 16 bases in the middle. The length of the CDR3 is 13 residues. Germline CDR1 reads LNHDA; CDR2 reads SQIVND (reference sequence). DNA for the CDR3: TGTGCCACCAGAGGGGGGGCGGGAGAGACCCAGTACTTC. This sequence encodes CATRGGAGETQYF.

This clonotype was detected only a few times. The rearrangement joins TRBV12-3 or TRBV12-4 to TRBJ1-5; no clear D. The CDR3 runs to 13 residues. Trimming removed 4 bases from V and 4 bases from J, with 8 bases in between. CDR3 DNA: TGTGCCAGCAGTTCTGGGCAGAATCAGCCCCAGCATTTT. It codes for CASSSGQNQPQHF.

The chain links TRBV24-1 to TRBJ2-1, with no clear D. The germline gives CDR1 KGHDR, CDR2 SFDVKD. Trimming took off 5 bases at V and 5 bases at J, with 9 bases between the two ends. The CDR3 is made up of 13 amino acids. The chain's CDR3 is CATSGRNNNEQFF. As DNA, the CDR3 is TGTGCCACCAGTGGCCGAAATAACAATGAGCAGTTCTTC.

This clonotype was picked up one time. The chain employs TRBV6-1 and TRBJ1-1, with TRBD1 matching 8 bases. The CDR3 consists of 16 residues. Trimming cost V 6 bases and J 0 bases; bases outside gene matches: 9. Looked up from germline, CDR1 is MNHNS and CDR2 is SASEGT. The CDR3 sequence is CASRTGTGFMNTEAFF. CDR3 coding DNA: TGTGCCAGCAGAACCGGGACAGGTTTTATGAACACTGAAGCTTTCTTT.

To note about this clonotype: Germline is not matched at one junction end, which may reflect a read error. DNA for the CDR3: TGTGCCAGCAGCCCCTCCTCAGGGAACCCTGAAGCTTTCTTT. Amino acid sequence: CASSPSSGNPEAFF. The chain is built from TRBV6-2 or TRBV6-3 and TRBJ1-1; D might be TRBD1 (5 bases). The CDR3 covers 14 residues. The germline V gene has CDR1 MNHEY and CDR2 SVGEGT.

The rearrangement uses TRBV30 and TRBJ2-5, with 11 bases aligning to TRBD1. This CDR3 has 15 amino acids. The germline V gene encodes CDR1 GTSNPN and CDR2 SVGIG (reference sequence). J gave up 2 bases and V 2 bases, and 4 bases lay outside the gene matches. In nucleotides, the CDR3 is TGTGCCTGGAGTCCGGGACAGGGGGTTCAAGAGACCCAGTACTTC. Protein product: CAWSPGQGVQETQYF.

The gene calls are TRBV20-1 and TRBJ1-1; a weak D match, TRBD1 (5 bases). CDR1 and CDR2 from the germline V gene are DFQATT and SNEGSKA (reference sequence). V was clipped by 5 bases and J by 1 base, with 14 bases between them. The CDR3 is made up of 14 amino acids. The CDR3 is CSASDSLTNTEAFF. The CDR3 bases are TGCAGTGCTTCCGACAGCCTTACGAACACTGAAGCTTTCTTT.

The rearrangement joins TRBV19 to TRBJ2-1, with D tentatively TRBD1 (6 bases). V gave up 1 base and J gave up 10 bases, with 11 bases separating them. CDR1 and CDR2 (germline): LNHDA, SQIVND (reference sequence). This CDR3 region has 13 residues. The CDR3 loop is CASSIGTGREQFF. The CDR3 DNA is TGTGCCAGTAGTATAGGAACAGGGAGAGAGCAGTTCTTC. The full variable domain, completed using reference TRBV19 and TRBJ2-1, is DGGITQSPKYLFRKEGQNVTLSCEQNLNHDAMYWYRQDPGQGLRLIYYSQIVNDFQKGDIAEGYSVSREKKESFPLTVTSAQKNPTAFYLCASSIGTGREQFFGPGTRLTVL.

This clonotype turned up a few times. The chain links TRBV20-1 to TRBJ2-1; 7 nucleotides agree with TRBD2. The CDR3 runs 15 residues. CDR1 and CDR2 from the germline V gene are DFQATT and SNEGSKA (reference sequence). J gave up 5 bases and V 5 bases, and 12 bases lay outside the gene matches. In DNA, the CDR3 is TGCAGTGCTCTATCGGGGGGAGCTGGAAACAATGAGCAGTTCTTC. Translating gives CSALSGGAGNNEQFF.

This clonotype was seen only once. A junction boundary mismatches the germline segment, possibly from a read error. The V gene is TRBV11-2, the J gene TRBJ2-7, with D tentatively TRBD1 (6 bases). The CDR3 runs 12 residues. The germline gives CDR1 SGHAT, CDR2 FQNNGV. The CDR3 sequence: CASSLGTGTSSF. In nucleotides, the CDR3 is TGTGCCAGCAGCTTAGGGACCGGGACAAGTTCCTTC.

The rearrangement uses TRBV30 and TRBJ2-7; 7 bases are shared with TRBD1. CDR3 length: 15 residues. Germline V gives CDR1 GTSNPN, CDR2 SVGIG (reference sequence). V dropped 3 bases and J dropped 3; count of bases not matched to a gene: 11. The CDR3 DNA follows: TGTGCCTGGAGGGCCCGGGACAGAAACGGCTACGAGCAGTACTTC. Translation gives CAWRARDRNGYEQYF.

This chain joins TRBV7-2 and TRBJ1-1; D is unclear. The CDR3 is 13 residues long. V was cut by 8 bases and J by 1 base, with 11 bases left in between. Germline values: CDR1 SGHTA, CDR2 FQGNSA. The DNA for the CDR3 is TGTGCCAGCCGGCGGGGTACGAACACTGAAGCTTTCTTT. Translating gives CASRRGTNTEAFF.

V is TRBV7-8 and J is TRBJ1-5, with 9 bases matching TRBD1. The CDR3 totals 14 residues. Germline V gives CDR1 SGHVS, CDR2 FQNEAQ. J gave up 6 bases and V 5 bases, and 5 bases lay outside the gene matches. CDR3 sequence: CASSATGGGQPQHF. Written as DNA, the CDR3 is TGTGCCAGCAGCGCAACAGGGGGCGGTCAGCCCCAGCATTTT.

The count of this clonotype is one. The genes are TRBV5-1 and TRBJ2-6; D ambiguous. This CDR3 is 15 amino acids long. Germline lookup yields CDR1 SGHRS and CDR2 YFSETQ. Trimming pared 1 base from V and 0 bases from J, leaving 5 bases between. The CDR3 loop is CASSLTSSGANVLTF. In DNA, the CDR3 is TGCGCCAGCAGCTTGACATCCTCTGGGGCCAACGTCCTGACTTTC.

The CDR3 region is CSARTGYTGELFF. In nucleotides, the CDR3 is TGCAGTGCTAGAACAGGGTACACCGGGGAGCTGTTTTTT. The chain recombines TRBV20-1 with TRBJ2-2; D possibly corresponds to TRBD1 (6 bases). This CDR3 region has 13 residues. Germline V CDR1 and CDR2: DFQATT, SNEGSKA (reference sequence). V was cut by 2 bases and J by 3 bases, with 7 bases left in between.

V usage is TRBV18 and J usage is TRBJ2-7; 11 bases are a match to TRBD2. This CDR3 has 16 residues. Germline loops: CDR1 KGHSH, CDR2 LQKENI. With V trimmed by 2 bases and J by 6 bases, 9 bases remained unmatched. The CDR3 sequence: CASSPSLAGGRIEQYF. The CDR3 bases are TGTGCCAGCTCACCATCTCTAGCGGGGGGTCGAATCGAGCAGTACTTC.